This T cell receptor beta chain came from a study of T cell responses to AZD1222 COVID-19 vaccine. The study's findings and limits: Most donors were white British, females outnumbered males, and clonal diversity was possibly underestimated. Of spike-specific TCRs, nearly half reportedly target regions left unmutated in variants. Baseline seropositivity characterized only a handful of AZD1222 recipients. The study sampled repertoires only after the peak T cell response.

Remarks on this clone: Its target is not known.

Clones were sequenced by immunoSEQ multiplex PCR, and TCRdb holds only the in-frame ones, with some missing. The sample lists about 120,000 clones; over 75% were seen once. The V gene lost 3 bases and the J gene lost 5 bases, with 13 bases spanning the gap. Germline V CDR1 and CDR2: LNHDA, SQIVND (reference sequence). The CDR3 is 14 amino acids. Sequencing used peripheral blood, obtained on day 0 of MenACWY control vaccination. V is TRBV19 and J is TRBJ1-2; D unclear. This receptor was taken from an adult in good health. The CDR3 here is CASSMNSKNYGYTF. Written as DNA, the CDR3 is TGTGCCAGTAGTATGAACAGCAAGAATTATGGCTACACCTTC.